The following is a TCR beta chain sequence with its context. Study processing details: Estimated nucleated cell counts came from reference gene primer amplification. Sequencing was performed with immunoSEQ multiplex PCR; in TCRdb, only in-frame clones are kept and a portion is missing. V and J calls and clone size are copied from that table; D and trimming were computed from the DNA. The table lists some 400,000 clones, around 87% of them singletons. Seattle enrolled patients during active infection and tracked them longitudinally. This sample was taken from a study of blood T cell repertoires in COVID-19. Study-level information: Italy, Spain and the United States were the sources of the convalescent and acute COVID-19 samples. Sources were T cells, B-cell-depleted T cells, or PBMCs; the material itself was cDNA or gDNA.

The germline V gene encodes CDR1 LGHDT and CDR2 YNNKEL (reference sequence). The CDR3 runs 17 residues. V lost 1 base to trimming and J lost 6 bases; unmatched junction nucleotides: 9. Source material: peripheral blood. The chain carries TRBV3-1 (or the pseudogene TRBV3-2) and TRBJ1-4; 9 nucleotides line up with TRBD1. This receptor was taken from a woman in her twenties or thirties with COVID-19, enrolled during active disease. This CDR3 is CASSQVVRDRVDEKLFF. Written as DNA, the CDR3 is TGTGCCAGCAGCCAAGTGGTCAGGGACAGGGTAGATGAAAAACTGTTTTTT.